This TCR beta chain was obtained from a study of blood T cell repertoires in COVID-19. In its sample, this clone was seen once. Original methodology: Estimates of nucleated cell counts were drawn from the amplification of reference gene primers. Assay: immunoSEQ multiplex PCR; the TCRdb copy retains only in-frame clones and omits some. The V and J calls and clone size come from that table; D and trimming were worked out from the DNA. Among roughly 200,000 clones listed, 80% to 85% were seen once. Trimming stripped 5 bases from V and 8 bases from J, with 10 bases between. The CDR3 has 13 residues. Per germline, CDR1 SEHNR and CDR2 FQNEAQ (reference sequence).

The sequenced material came from peripheral blood. This chain links TRBV7-9 with TRBJ2-6, with a weak D call TRBD1 (5 bases). The receptor was isolated from a man between 50 and 59 years old with active or convalescent COVID-19. CDR3 region: CASSPAGSNVLTF. The DNA of the CDR3 is TGTGCCAGCAGCCCGGCAGGGTCCAACGTCCTGACTTTC.